These 16 T cell receptor beta chains originate from one sample sequenced in a study of T-cell memory formation after mild COVID-19. TCRdb processed the 5' RACE reads anew with MiXCR; each CDR3 protein has one entry. In the table there are a few hundred thousand distinct CDR3 sequences, 13% to 15% of which are singletons. Material: PBMCs or a T cell subset sorted from them (not recorded which). The receptors were gathered from a man aged 18 to 29 who had mild COVID-19 (a few samples of this study predate the infection). Cell type and time point are not known.

This clonotype was counted many times. V gene TRBV18 combines with J gene TRBJ2-7; maybe TRBD1 (6 bases). Germline V gene sequence: CDR1 KGHSH, CDR2 LQKENI. This CDR3 has 14 residues. V shed 5 bases and J shed 2 bases, with 13 bases lying between them. The CDR3, as DNA: TGTGCCAGCTCAGAAAAACAGGGCCCCTACGAGCAGTACGTC. This sequence encodes CASSEKQGPYEQYV.

The CDR3: CASSLASLSSGGNTDTQYF. The CDR3 DNA follows: TGCGCCAGCAGCTTGGCGAGCCTATCTAGCGGGGGGAACACAGATACGCAGTATTTT. V gene TRBV5-1 combines with J gene TRBJ2-3; 11 bases align to TRBD2. The CDR3 runs 19 residues. The germline gives CDR1 SGHRS, CDR2 YFSETQ. V shed 0 bases, J shed 2 bases, and the junction held 11 bases outside the gene matches.

The chain employs TRBV4-1 and TRBJ2-6; D unresolved. V was shortened by 4 bases and J by 4 bases, with 11 bases between the two germline ends. From germline, CDR1 is MGHRA and CDR2 YSYEKL. This CDR3 is 15 amino acids long. The DNA for the CDR3 is TGCGCCAGCAGCCCGTTAAGGTCCGGGGCCAACGTCCTGACTTTC. It translates to CASSPLRSGANVLTF.

The rearrangement joins TRBV6-2 or TRBV6-3 to TRBJ2-5; a possible D gene is TRBD2 (6 bases). The CDR3 runs 14 residues. Trimming pared 0 bases from V and 7 bases from J, leaving 12 bases between. CDR1 is MNHEY, CDR2 SVGEGT, per germline. This chain's CDR3 is CASSYSGTSGTQYF. CDR3 coding DNA: TGTGCCAGCAGTTACTCAGGGACTTCTGGGACCCAGTACTTC.

The chain recombines TRBV10-3 with TRBJ1-2, with D tentatively TRBD1 (6 bases). The CDR3 loop spans 13 amino acids. The germline V and J ends were trimmed by 0 bases and 10 bases, with 12 bases remaining between them. Germline CDR1 and CDR2: ENHRY and SYGVKD. CDR3 amino acids: CAISESGHATYTF. CDR3 sequence (DNA): TGTGCCATCAGTGAGTCGGGACATGCCACCTACACCTTC.

The CDR3 DNA sequence: TGTGCCAGCTCACCACGGTGGCAGGGGGCATCGGTGAACACTGAAGCTTTCTTT. As protein: CASSPRWQGASVNTEAFF. The chain employs TRBV18 and TRBJ1-1; TRBD1 matches at 8 bases. CDR3 length: 18 amino acids. CDR1 is KGHSH and CDR2 is LQKENI in the germline V gene. V was clipped by 1 base and J by 0 bases; unmatched bases: 10.

The J gene is TRBJ2-5, the V gene TRBV5-4; 11 bases line up with TRBD2. Germline V gene data show CDR1 as SGHNT and CDR2 as YYREEE (reference sequence). The CDR3 has 15 amino acids. V lost 7 bases to trimming and J lost 5 bases; unmatched junction nucleotides: 10. DNA of the CDR3: TGTGCCAGCCGGGTAGCGGGGGGGCCTCGGGAGACCCAGTACTTC. Translating it yields CASRVAGGPRETQYF.

V is TRBV6-2 or TRBV6-3 and J is TRBJ2-1; 7 positions agree with TRBD1. CDR3 length: 15 amino acids. The J segment lost 4 bases and the V segment lost 7 bases, leaving 10 bases of the junction unmatched. Germline assignment: CDR1 MNHEY and CDR2 SVGEGT. The CDR3 sequence: CASNWGTARYNEQFF. CDR3 nucleotides: TGTGCCAGCAACTGGGGGACAGCGAGATACAATGAGCAGTTCTTC.

The chain links TRBV7-6 to TRBJ2-7, with TRBD1 matching 7 bases. Germline CDR1 reads SGHVS; CDR2 reads FNYEAQ. V lost 3 bases, J lost 10 bases, and 9 bases stayed unmatched. CDR3 size: 13 residues. DNA of the CDR3: TGTGCCAGCAGCTTTACCAGGACAGGCGATCAGTACTTC. This encodes CASSFTRTGDQYF.

There are many counts of this clonotype. The V call is TRBV18, the J call TRBJ2-7; D gene uncertain. V was clipped by 2 bases and J by 3 bases, with 2 bases between them. CDR3 length equals 11 residues. Germline V lookup: CDR1 KGHSH, CDR2 LQKENI. In DNA form, the CDR3 reads TGTGCCAGCTCACCAGACTACGAGCAGTACTTC. Amino acids: CASSPDYEQYF.

The V gene is TRBV28, the J gene TRBJ1-2, with 8 nucleotides matching TRBD1. Germline V gene lookup returns CDR1 MDHEN and CDR2 SYDVKM. The CDR3 has 14 amino acids. V was clipped by 2 bases and J by 4 bases; unmatched bases: 3. Here the CDR3 reads CASSLDRGPYGYTF. DNA for the CDR3: TGTGCCAGCAGTTTAGACAGGGGACCCTATGGCTACACCTTC.

This clonotype was seen more than once but under ten times. This chain joins TRBV5-4 and TRBJ2-1, with 9 bases matching TRBD2. CDR3 size: 16 residues. CDR1 and CDR2 (germline): SGHNT, YYREEE (reference sequence). Losses at the gene ends were 0 bases for V and 8 bases for J; bases not matched to a gene: 9. In DNA, the CDR3 is TGTGCCAGCAGCTTGGATCCAGCGGGGGGAAGGGATGAGCAGTTCTTC. Translating gives CASSLDPAGGRDEQFF.

This clonotype has only a few counts. The chain joins TRBV7-8 to TRBJ2-5; the match to TRBD2 covers 9 bases. V trimming: 6 bases; J trimming: 5 bases; junction bases outside the gene matches: 7. Germline V gene sequence: CDR1 SGHVS, CDR2 FQNEAQ. The CDR3 is 14 residues long. The CDR3: CASRGAGGVETQYF. For the CDR3, the DNA is TGTGCCAGCAGGGGAGCGGGGGGAGTGGAGACCCAGTACTTC.

The gene calls are TRBV7-9 and TRBJ2-1, with 7 bases lining up with TRBD2. The CDR3 is 12 residues long. Germline V gives CDR1 SEHNR, CDR2 FQNEAQ (reference sequence). Losses at the gene ends were 3 bases for V and 10 bases for J; bases not matched to a gene: 3. The CDR3 reads CASSFQRGEQFF. The CDR3 coding sequence is TGTGCCAGCAGCTTCCAGCGGGGCGAGCAGTTCTTC.

The V gene is TRBV7-9, the J gene TRBJ2-1, with D unclear. The CDR3 has 8 amino acids. Trimming took 5 bases from V and 16 from J, leaving 6 bases between them. CDR1 and CDR2 (germline): SEHNR, FQNEAQ (reference sequence). CDR3 amino acids: CASSRSFF. In DNA form, the CDR3 reads TGTGCCAGCAGCCGCAGCTTCTTC.

J is TRBJ1-5 and V is TRBV6-6; D remains ambiguous. Germline CDR1 reads MNHNY; CDR2 reads SVGAGI (reference sequence). Trimming stripped 5 bases from V and 7 bases from J, with 12 bases between. The CDR3 length is 13 residues. CDR3 in amino acids: CASSVWREQPQHF. CDR3 nucleotide sequence: TGTGCCAGCAGTGTCTGGAGGGAACAGCCCCAGCATTTT.